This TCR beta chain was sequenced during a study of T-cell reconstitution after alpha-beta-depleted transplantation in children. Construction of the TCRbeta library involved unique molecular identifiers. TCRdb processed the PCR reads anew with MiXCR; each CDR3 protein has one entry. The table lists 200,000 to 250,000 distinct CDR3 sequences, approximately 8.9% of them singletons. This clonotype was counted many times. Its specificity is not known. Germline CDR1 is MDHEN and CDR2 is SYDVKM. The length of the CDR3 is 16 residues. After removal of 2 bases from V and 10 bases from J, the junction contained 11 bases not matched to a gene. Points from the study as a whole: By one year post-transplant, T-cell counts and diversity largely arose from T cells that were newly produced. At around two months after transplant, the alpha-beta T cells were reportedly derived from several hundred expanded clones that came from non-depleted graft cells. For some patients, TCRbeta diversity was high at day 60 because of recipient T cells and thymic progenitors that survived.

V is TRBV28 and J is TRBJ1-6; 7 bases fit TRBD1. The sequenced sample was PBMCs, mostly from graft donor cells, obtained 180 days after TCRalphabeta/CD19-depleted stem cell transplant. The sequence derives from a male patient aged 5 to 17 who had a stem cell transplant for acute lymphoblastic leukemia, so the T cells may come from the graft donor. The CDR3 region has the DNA TGTGCCAGCAGTTTACTGTCCCACAGGGGAGACTCACCCCTCCACTTT. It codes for CASSLLSHRGDSPLHF.